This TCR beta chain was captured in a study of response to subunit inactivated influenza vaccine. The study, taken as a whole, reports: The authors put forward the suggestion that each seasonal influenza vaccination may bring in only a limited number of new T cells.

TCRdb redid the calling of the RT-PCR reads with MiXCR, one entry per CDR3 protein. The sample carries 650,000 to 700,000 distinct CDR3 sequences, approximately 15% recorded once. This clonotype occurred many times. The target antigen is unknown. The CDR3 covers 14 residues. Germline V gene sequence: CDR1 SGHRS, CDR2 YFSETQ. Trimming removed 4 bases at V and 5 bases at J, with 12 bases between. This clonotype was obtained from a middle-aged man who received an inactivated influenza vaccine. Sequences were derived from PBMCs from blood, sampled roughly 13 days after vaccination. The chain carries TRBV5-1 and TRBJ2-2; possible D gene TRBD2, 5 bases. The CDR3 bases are TGCGCCAGCAGCCTTTCGGGAAGAACCGGGGAGCTGTTTTTT. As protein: CASSLSGRTGELFF.